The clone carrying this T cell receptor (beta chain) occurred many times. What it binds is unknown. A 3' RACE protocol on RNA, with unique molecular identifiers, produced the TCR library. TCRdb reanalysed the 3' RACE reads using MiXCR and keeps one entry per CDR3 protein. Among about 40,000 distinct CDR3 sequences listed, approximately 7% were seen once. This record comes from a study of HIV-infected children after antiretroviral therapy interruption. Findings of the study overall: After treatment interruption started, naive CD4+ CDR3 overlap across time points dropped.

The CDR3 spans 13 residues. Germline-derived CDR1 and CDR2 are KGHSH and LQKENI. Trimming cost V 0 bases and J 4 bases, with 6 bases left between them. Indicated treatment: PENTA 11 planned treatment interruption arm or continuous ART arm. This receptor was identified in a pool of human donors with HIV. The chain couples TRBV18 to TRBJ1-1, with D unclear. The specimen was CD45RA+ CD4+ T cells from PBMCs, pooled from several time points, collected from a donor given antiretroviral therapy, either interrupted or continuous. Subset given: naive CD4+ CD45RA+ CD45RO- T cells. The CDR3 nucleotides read TGTGCCAGCTCACCACCGGACGGCACTGAAGCTTTCTTT. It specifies CASSPPDGTEAFF.